This T cell receptor beta chain was observed in a study of regulatory T cells in long-lasting Graves disease. This clonotype was counted ten times or more. Its antigen remains unknown. Time point denoted: newly diagnosed GD, antithyroid drugs for less than 3 months. There was RNA extracted from PBMCs, and the TCR library was made from it. Construction of the TCR beta libraries employed iRepertoire HTBI primers in conjunction with Arm-PCR of CDR3 regions. Via MiXCR, TCRdb re-called the multiplex PCR reads, giving one row per CDR3 protein. The sample consists of over 500,000 distinct CDR3 sequences, around 15% of them appearing once. Study outcomes and limitations: New patients shared approximately 930 public clonotypes, fewer than the approximately 2,500 shared by persistent patients.

V was pared by 1 base and J by 7 bases, with 11 bases of the junction left unmatched. This CDR3 is built from 18 residues. The germline V gene encodes CDR1 SGHVS and CDR2 FQNEAQ. These data were likewise used in another study, on T cells in Graves' hyperthyroidism and ophthalmopathy. From that second work: Blood also held most thyroid clonotypes expanded beyond 0.001.

The rearrangement uses TRBV7-8 and TRBJ2-1; 12 bases align to TRBD2. This sample comprised peripheral blood mononuclear cells (PBMCs), obtained at new diagnosis, from a patient treated with antithyroid drugs. The TCR was taken from a man aged 18 to 29 with Graves disease. The CDR3 DNA sequence: TGTGCCAGCAGCTTAGGGGAGCCACTAGCGGGAGGTTTAAATGAGCAGTTCTTC. It specifies CASSLGEPLAGGLNEQFF.